These 28 T cell receptor beta chains share one sample of origin, sequenced in a study of shared clonotypes between healthy human individuals. The table came from immunoSEQ multiplex PCR; TCRdb's copy has only in-frame clones and leaves some out. The table includes some 1.5 million clones, more than 95% detected once. Material for sequencing was naive CD4+ T cells sorted from blood. As for subset: CD45RA+ positively selected. These receptors were collected from a young man in good health.

This clone was seen just once. The junction and the germline gene differ at one end; a read error may be behind it. CDR3 in amino acids: CASSPSSGSSTAQYF. DNA for the CDR3: TGTGCTAGCAGCCCATCTAGCGGGAGTTCTACGGCCCAGTACTTC. V is TRBV7-7 and J is TRBJ2-5, with TRBD2 matching over 10 bases. CDR1 SSHAT and CDR2 FNYEAQ come from the germline V gene (reference sequence). This CDR3 is built from 15 residues.

Only one count was recorded for this clone. The genes are TRBV6-5 and TRBJ2-1; D perhaps matches TRBD2 (6 bases). This CDR3 is built from 15 residues. V lost 5 bases and J 7 bases, leaving 18 bases between the germline ends. Germline V gives CDR1 MNHEY, CDR2 SVGAGI. In nucleotides, the CDR3 is TGTGCCAGCAGTATGAGGGAGGCCCTGGGGAATGAGCAGTTCTTC. This translates into CASSMREALGNEQFF.

This rearrangement joins TRBV29-1 to TRBJ2-1, with D possibly TRBD1 on 6 matching bases. Trimming stripped 3 bases from V and 7 bases from J, with 19 bases between. Germline V gives CDR1 SQVTM, CDR2 ANQGSEA. The CDR3 is made up of 15 amino acids. This CDR3 reads CSVEGAAERENEQFF. The CDR3 bases are TGCAGCGTTGAGGGGGCAGCGGAGAGAGAGAATGAGCAGTTCTTC.

The chain carries TRBV18 and TRBJ1-4, with 7 nucleotides matching TRBD1. Looked up from germline, CDR1 is KGHSH and CDR2 is LQKENI. This CDR3 is built from 16 residues. The J segment lost 3 bases and the V segment lost 3 bases, leaving 7 bases of the junction unmatched. CDR3 sequence: CASSPPGGQANEKLFF. For the CDR3, the DNA is TGTGCCAGCTCACCTCCAGGGGGTCAGGCTAATGAAAAACTGTTTTTT. Filled out from reference TRBV18 and TRBJ1-4, the complete variable domain reads NAGVMQNPRHLVRRRGQEARLRCSPMKGHSHVYWYRQLPEEGLKFMVYLQKENIIDESGMPKERFSAEFPKEGPSILRIQQVVRGDSAAYFCASSPPGGQANEKLFFGSGTQLSVL.

CDR3: CASSSIRGPGGQPQHF. The CDR3 DNA reads TGTGCCAGCAGTTCTATTAGGGGACCCGGTGGTCAGCCCCAGCATTTT. The chain has TRBV6-5 and TRBJ1-5; possibly TRBD1 for D (5 bases). V shed 4 bases and J shed 6 bases, with 19 bases lying between them. Germline values: CDR1 MNHEY, CDR2 SVGAGI. The CDR3 runs 16 residues.

The chain joins TRBV9 to TRBJ2-3; D is ambiguous. V was trimmed by 3 bases and J by 0 bases, leaving 8 bases between them. The CDR3 totals 14 residues. The germline gives CDR1 SGDLS, CDR2 YYNGEE. CDR3 nucleotides: TGTGCCAGCAGCGATTCCGGGAGCACAGATACGCAGTATTTT. Its translation: CASSDSGSTDTQYF.

This clone has a single count. This chain links TRBV14 with TRBJ2-1; the D gene is possibly TRBD1 (5 bases). Germline CDR1 SGHDN, CDR2 FVKESK. This CDR3 contains 15 residues. The V and J ends lost 0 bases and 3 bases respectively, with 9 bases between them. The CDR3, as DNA: TGTGCCAGCAGCCAAGATAGGACATTCTACAATGAGCAGTTCTTC. Translating gives CASSQDRTFYNEQFF. Full variable domain (missing parts from reference TRBV14 and TRBJ2-1): EAGVTQFPSHSVIEKGQTVTLRCDPISGHDNLYWYRRVMGKEIKFLLHFVKESKQDESGMPNNRFLAERTGGTYSTLKVQPAELEDSGVYFCASSQDRTFYNEQFFGPGTRLTVL.

The chain couples TRBV18 to TRBJ2-5; 11 bases line up with TRBD1. Germline V gives CDR1 KGHSH, CDR2 LQKENI. The V and J ends lost 1 base and 7 bases, in that order; junction bases with no gene match: 2. The CDR3 loop spans 14 amino acids. This CDR3 reads CASSPLGQGGTQYF. The CDR3 DNA is TGTGCCAGCTCACCACTGGGACAGGGGGGGACCCAGTACTTC.

The chain recombines TRBV19 with TRBJ1-1, with D maybe TRBD1 (6 bases). V shed 3 bases and J shed 1 base, with 12 bases lying between them. The length of the CDR3 is 15 residues. Germline loops: CDR1 LNHDA, CDR2 SQIVND (reference sequence). The CDR3 DNA reads as TGTGCCAGTAGTATTCAGGGGACGGGGAACACTGAAGCTTTCTTT. It translates to CASSIQGTGNTEAFF.

The rearrangement joins TRBV2 to TRBJ1-2; TRBD1 might be the D (5 bases). In germline, CDR1 is SNHLY, CDR2 FYNNEI. The CDR3 covers 13 residues. The germline V and J ends were trimmed by 1 base and 7 bases, with 10 bases remaining between them. In DNA form, the CDR3 reads TGTGCCAGCAGTGAAGAGGGGATCAGTGGCTACACCTTC. Its translation is CASSEEGISGYTF. The full variable domain, its missing parts supplied by reference TRBV2 and TRBJ1-2, is EPEVTQTPSHQVTQMGQEVILRCVPISNHLYFYWYRQILGQKVEFLVSFYNNEISEKSEIFDDQFSVERPDGSNFTLKIRSTKLEDSAMYFCASSEEGISGYTFGSGTRLTVV.

This chain uses TRBV11-2 with TRBJ2-7; 11 bases align to TRBD2. J lost 5 bases, V lost 6 bases, and 15 bases had no gene match. The CDR3 covers 17 residues. Germline V gene sequence: CDR1 SGHAT, CDR2 FQNNGV. CDR3 loop: CASRPIRGLAEDHEQYF. CDR3 DNA: TGTGCCAGCAGACCCATTAGGGGACTAGCGGAGGACCACGAGCAGTACTTC.

This clone was observed a single time. This sequence joins TRBV4-3 and TRBJ2-3; possible D gene TRBD2, 6 bases. This CDR3 is built from 18 residues. V shed 0 bases and J shed 0 bases, with 16 bases lying between them. In germline, CDR1 is LGHNA, CDR2 YSLEER. CDR3 amino acids: CASSQEPPGGTSTDTQYF. DNA for the CDR3: TGCGCCAGCAGCCAAGAGCCCCCCGGTGGGACTAGCACAGATACGCAGTATTTT.

The chain is built from TRBV28 and TRBJ2-2; no definite D call. Trimming removed 4 bases at V and 4 bases at J, with 7 bases between. Germline V lookup: CDR1 MDHEN, CDR2 SYDVKM. CDR3 size: 13 residues. The CDR3 DNA follows: TGTGCCAGCAGTTCTCAACCCACCGGGGAGCTGTTTTTT. Translated, it gives CASSSQPTGELFF.

This clone was picked up one time. The V call is TRBV6-1, the J call TRBJ1-5; D is uncertain. Germline V gene sequence: CDR1 MNHNS, CDR2 SASEGT. CDR3 length: 13 residues. Trimming left V 6 bases short and J 4 bases short, with 10 bases between. CDR3 coding DNA: TGTGCCAGCAGGGCGGTGAGGAATCAGCCCCAGCATTTT. It yields the protein CASRAVRNQPQHF.

The chain recombines TRBV5-6 with TRBJ2-7; 7 bases map to TRBD1. There are 16 residues in the CDR3. The V segment lost 1 base and the J segment 1 base; nucleotides outside the gene matches: 8. CDR1 SGHDT and CDR2 YYEEEE come from the germline V gene. Written as DNA, the CDR3 is TGTGCCAGCAGCTTGCGACAGGGTAGGGTATCCTACGAGCAGTACTTC. Protein product: CASSLRQGRVSYEQYF. The complete variable domain, with remaining parts taken from reference TRBV5-6 and TRBJ2-7, reads DAGVTQSPTHLIKTRGQQVTLRCSPKSGHDTVSWYQQALGQGPQFIFQYYEEEERQRGNFPDRFSGHQFPNYSSELNVNALLLGDSALYLCASSLRQGRVSYEQYFGPGTRLTVT.

The chain couples TRBV19 to TRBJ2-7, with D tentatively TRBD1 (5 bases). The CDR3 runs to 13 residues. The germline CDR1 and CDR2 sequences are LNHDA and SQIVND (reference sequence). Trimming took off 3 bases at V and 9 bases at J, with 15 bases between the two ends. The CDR3 spells CASSISRVGVQYF. In DNA form, the CDR3 reads TGTGCCAGTAGTATCAGCAGGGTTGGCGTGCAGTACTTC.

This chain connects TRBV19 to TRBJ1-1; possible D gene TRBD1, 5 bases. The CDR3 has 17 residues. Germline CDR1 and CDR2: LNHDA and SQIVND (reference sequence). Trimming removed 2 bases at V and 3 bases at J, with 19 bases between. CDR3 region: CASSIFILGGLDTEAFF. The CDR3 coding sequence is TGTGCCAGTAGTATATTTATCCTGGGGGGTTTAGACACTGAAGCTTTCTTT.

This chain uses TRBV2 with TRBJ2-5; D possibly uses TRBD1 or TRBD2 (5 bases each). Germline values: CDR1 SNHLY, CDR2 FYNNEI. The CDR3 loop spans 12 amino acids. Trimming cost V 10 bases and J 4 bases, with 13 bases left between them. DNA for the CDR3: TGTGCCACAGGCCGGGACCTAGAGACCCAGTACTTC. It specifies CATGRDLETQYF.

The chain has TRBV19 and TRBJ1-5; maybe TRBD1 (6 bases). Trimming removed 5 bases from V and 6 bases from J, with 11 bases in between. CDR1 is LNHDA, CDR2 SQIVND, per germline (reference sequence). This CDR3 has 13 residues. The CDR3 DNA reads TGTGCCAGTAGTCGGGGGCAAGGTCAGCCCCAGCATTTT. This encodes CASSRGQGQPQHF.

This rearrangement joins TRBV2 to TRBJ2-7; 11 nucleotides match TRBD2. This CDR3 spans 15 amino acids. The ends lost 4 bases at V and 4 bases at J; junction bases unmatched: 6. CDR1 SNHLY and CDR2 FYNNEI come from the germline V gene. The CDR3 loop is CASSALTSGSYEQYF. In DNA, the CDR3 is TGTGCCAGCAGTGCCCTAACTAGCGGGAGTTACGAGCAGTACTTC.

This rearrangement joins TRBV9 to TRBJ2-2, with 11 bases lining up with TRBD2. The germline V gene encodes CDR1 SGDLS and CDR2 YYNGEE. Trimming took 0 bases from V and 4 from J; bases not matched to a gene: 8. The CDR3 is made up of 18 amino acids. CDR3 coding DNA: TGTGCCAGCAGCGTAGTACTAGCGGGAGCCCCGGGCACCGGGGAGCTGTTTTTT. Encoded protein: CASSVVLAGAPGTGELFF.

This chain uses TRBV7-9 with TRBJ2-7, with TRBD2 matching over 12 bases. CDR1 SEHNR and CDR2 FQNEAQ come from the germline V gene (reference sequence). This CDR3 is 14 amino acids long. The junction had 5 bases not matched to a gene; V was cut back by 5 bases and J by 6 bases. Here the CDR3 DNA reads TGTGCCAGCAGCCGAACTAGCGGGAGGTTCGAGCAGTACTTC. It codes for CASSRTSGRFEQYF.

The V call is TRBV19, the J call TRBJ2-2, with TRBD1 matching over 8 bases. V shed 5 bases and J 4 bases; nucleotides not matched to a gene: 6. The CDR3 spans 15 residues. CDR1 is LNHDA and CDR2 is SQIVND in the germline V gene (reference sequence). CDR3 sequence reads: CASSLHRGSTGELFF. The CDR3 coding sequence is TGTGCCAGTAGTTTGCACAGGGGGAGCACCGGGGAGCTGTTTTTT. Filled out from reference TRBV19 and TRBJ2-2, the complete variable domain reads DGGITQSPKYLFRKEGQNVTLSCEQNLNHDAMYWYRQDPGQGLRLIYYSQIVNDFQKGDIAEGYSVSREKKESFPLTVTSAQKNPTAFYLCASSLHRGSTGELFFGEGSRLTVL.

V gene TRBV29-1 combines with J gene TRBJ2-7, with 9 nucleotides matching TRBD1. Germline CDR1 is SQVTM and CDR2 is ANQGSEA. V lost 6 bases, J lost 3 bases, and 6 bases stayed unmatched. This CDR3 has 13 residues. The CDR3 loop is CSVRQGGVYEQYF. CDR3 coding DNA: TGCAGCGTCCGACAGGGGGGGGTCTACGAGCAGTACTTC.

This chain links TRBV6-5 with TRBJ2-1; the match to TRBD1 covers 7 bases. This CDR3 spans 14 amino acids. V dropped 5 bases and J dropped 2; count of bases not matched to a gene: 3. Germline V gene sequence: CDR1 MNHEY, CDR2 SVGAGI. The CDR3 reads CASSKGTAYNEQFF. Here the CDR3 DNA reads TGTGCCAGCAGTAAGGGGACAGCCTACAATGAGCAGTTCTTC.

The chain couples TRBV9 to TRBJ2-5, with a tentative D call TRBD1 (5 bases). V dropped 4 bases and J dropped 2 bases, with 9 bases sitting between them. CDR1 and CDR2 from the germline V gene are SGDLS and YYNGEE. The CDR3 loop spans 13 amino acids. CDR3 sequence: CASSRQPQETQYF. CDR3 coding DNA: TGTGCCAGCAGCAGACAGCCACAAGAGACCCAGTACTTC.

Remarks on this clone: The sample has other DNA sequences that encode this CDR3 too. V is TRBV20-1 and J is TRBJ2-7; D remains unclear. V lost 6 bases and J lost 6, with 12 bases in between. Germline CDR1 and CDR2: DFQATT and SNEGSKA (reference sequence). The CDR3 runs 11 residues. CDR3 DNA: TGCAGTGCGAAGGACCGCGCCGAGCAGTACTTC. The encoded protein is CSAKDRAEQYF.

The rearrangement uses TRBV29-1 and TRBJ2-2; 8 bases agree with TRBD1. The CDR3 has 15 residues. The germline CDR1 and CDR2 sequences are SQVTM and ANQGSEA. Germline trimming cut 1 base from V and 4 bases from J; bases unmatched to any gene: 5. CDR3 sequence: CSVEGTGRGTGELFF. The DNA of the CDR3 is TGCAGCGTTGAAGGGACAGGGCGCGGCACCGGGGAGCTGTTTTTT.